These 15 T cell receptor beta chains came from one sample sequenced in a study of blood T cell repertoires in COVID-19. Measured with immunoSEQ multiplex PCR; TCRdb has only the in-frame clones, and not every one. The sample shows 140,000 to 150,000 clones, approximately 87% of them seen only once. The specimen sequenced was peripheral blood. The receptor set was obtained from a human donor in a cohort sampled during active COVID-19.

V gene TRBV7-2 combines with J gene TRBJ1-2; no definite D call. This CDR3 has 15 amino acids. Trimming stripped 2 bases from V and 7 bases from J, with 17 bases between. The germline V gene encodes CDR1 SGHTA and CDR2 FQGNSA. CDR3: CASSLLPATKVGYTF. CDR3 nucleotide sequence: TGTGCCAGCAGCTTACTCCCTGCGACAAAAGTTGGCTACACCTTC.

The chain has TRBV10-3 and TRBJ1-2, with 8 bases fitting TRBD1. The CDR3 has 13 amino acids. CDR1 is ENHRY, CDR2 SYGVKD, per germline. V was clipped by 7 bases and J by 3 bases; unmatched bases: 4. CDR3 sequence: CAITTQGDYGYTF. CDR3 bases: TGTGCCATCACCACACAGGGGGACTATGGCTACACCTTC.

CDR3 DNA sequence: TGTGCCACCAGCAGAGGCACGTCCAGCGGGAGTTTAGATACGCAGTATTTT. Its protein product is CATSRGTSSGSLDTQYF. This chain uses TRBV15 with TRBJ2-3; 8 bases agree with TRBD2. J was trimmed by 5 bases and V by 1 base; bases with no gene match: 11. Germline assignment: CDR1 LNHNV and CDR2 YYDKDF (reference sequence). CDR3 length: 17 amino acids.

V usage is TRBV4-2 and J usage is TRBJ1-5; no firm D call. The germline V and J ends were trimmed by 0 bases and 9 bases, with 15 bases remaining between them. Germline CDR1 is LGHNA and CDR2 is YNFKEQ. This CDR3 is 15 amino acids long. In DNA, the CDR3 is TGTGCCAGCAGCCAAGATTCTGAGGGTCGGGGGCCCCAGCATTTT. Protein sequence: CASSQDSEGRGPQHF.

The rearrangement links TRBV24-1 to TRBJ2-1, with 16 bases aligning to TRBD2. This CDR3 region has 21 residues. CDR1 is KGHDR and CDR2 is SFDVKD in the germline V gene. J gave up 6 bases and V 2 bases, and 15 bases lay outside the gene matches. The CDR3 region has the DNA TGTGCCACCAGTGATTCTACCGGGACTAGCGGGAGGGCCTCGGGTCCCAATGAGCAGTTCTTC. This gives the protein CATSDSTGTSGRASGPNEQFF.

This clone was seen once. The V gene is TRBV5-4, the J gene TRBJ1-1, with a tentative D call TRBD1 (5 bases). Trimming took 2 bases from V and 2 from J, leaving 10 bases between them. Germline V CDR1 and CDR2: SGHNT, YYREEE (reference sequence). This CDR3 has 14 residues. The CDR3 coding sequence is TGTGCCAGCAGCTTTGGGGCCCCTAACACTGAAGCTTTCTTT. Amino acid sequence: CASSFGAPNTEAFF.

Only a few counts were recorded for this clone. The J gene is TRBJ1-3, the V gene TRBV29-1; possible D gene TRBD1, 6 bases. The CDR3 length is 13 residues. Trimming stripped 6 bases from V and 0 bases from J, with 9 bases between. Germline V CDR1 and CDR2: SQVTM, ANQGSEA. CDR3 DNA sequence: TGCAGCGTGGCGGACAGCTCTGGAAACACCATATATTTT. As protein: CSVADSSGNTIYF.

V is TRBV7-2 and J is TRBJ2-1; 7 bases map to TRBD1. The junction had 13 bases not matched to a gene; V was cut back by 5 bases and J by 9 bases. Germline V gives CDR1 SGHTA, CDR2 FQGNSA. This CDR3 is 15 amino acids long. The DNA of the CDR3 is TGTGCCAGCAGCGCCGGGGACAGACTTTTACGTGAGCAGTTCTTC. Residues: CASSAGDRLLREQFF.

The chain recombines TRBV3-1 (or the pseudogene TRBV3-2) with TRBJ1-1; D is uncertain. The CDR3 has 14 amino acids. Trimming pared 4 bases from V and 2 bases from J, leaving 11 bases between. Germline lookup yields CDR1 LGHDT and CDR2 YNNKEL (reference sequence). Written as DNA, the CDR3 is TGTGCCAGCAGCCTCGGCGGCCGAAACACTGAAGCTTTCTTT. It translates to CASSLGGRNTEAFF.

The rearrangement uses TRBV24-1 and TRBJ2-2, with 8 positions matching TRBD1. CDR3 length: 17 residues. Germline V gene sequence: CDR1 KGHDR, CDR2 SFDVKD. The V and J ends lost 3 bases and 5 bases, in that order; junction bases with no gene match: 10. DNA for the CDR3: TGTGCCACCAGTGATCCCGGACAGGGTTCGGTAACCGGGGAGCTGTTTTTT. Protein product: CATSDPGQGSVTGELFF.

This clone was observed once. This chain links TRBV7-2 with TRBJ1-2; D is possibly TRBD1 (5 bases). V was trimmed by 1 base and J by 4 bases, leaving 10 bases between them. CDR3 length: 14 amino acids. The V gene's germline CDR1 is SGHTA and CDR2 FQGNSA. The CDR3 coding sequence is TGTGCCAGCAGCTTAGTGACAGACACCTATGGCTACACCTTC. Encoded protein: CASSLVTDTYGYTF.

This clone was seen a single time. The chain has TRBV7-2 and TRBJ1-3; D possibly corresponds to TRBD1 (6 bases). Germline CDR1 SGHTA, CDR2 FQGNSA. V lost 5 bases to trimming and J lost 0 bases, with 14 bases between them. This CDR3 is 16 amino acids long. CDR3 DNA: TGTGCCAGCAGCATAACTGGACAGTCCTCTGGAAACACCATATATTTT. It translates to CASSITGQSSGNTIYF.

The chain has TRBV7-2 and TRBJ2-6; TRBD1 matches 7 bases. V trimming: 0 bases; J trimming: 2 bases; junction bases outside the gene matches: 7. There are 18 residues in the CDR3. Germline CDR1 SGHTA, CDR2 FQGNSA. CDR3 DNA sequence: TGTGCCAGCAGCTTAGCAGGGGGCGTCCCCGCTGGGGCCAACGTCCTGACTTTC. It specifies CASSLAGGVPAGANVLTF. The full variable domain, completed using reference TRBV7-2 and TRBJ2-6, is GAGVSQSPSNKVTEKGKDVELRCDPISGHTALYWYRQSLGQGLEFLIYFQGNSAPDKSGLPSDRFSAERTGGSVSTLTIQRTQQEDSAVYLCASSLAGGVPAGANVLTFGAGSRLTVL.

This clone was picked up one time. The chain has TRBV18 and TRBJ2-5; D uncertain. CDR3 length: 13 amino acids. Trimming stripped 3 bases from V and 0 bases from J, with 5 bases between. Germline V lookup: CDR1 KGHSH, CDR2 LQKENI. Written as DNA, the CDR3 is TGTGCCAGCTCACCCCAGTACCAAGAGACCCAGTACTTC. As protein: CASSPQYQETQYF.

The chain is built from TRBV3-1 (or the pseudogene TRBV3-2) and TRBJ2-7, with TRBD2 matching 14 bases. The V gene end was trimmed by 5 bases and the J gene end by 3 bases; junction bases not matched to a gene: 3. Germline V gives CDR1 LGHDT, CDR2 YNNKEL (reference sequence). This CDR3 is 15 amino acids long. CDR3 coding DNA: TGTGCCAGCAGCGATGGGACTAGCGGGGGCTACGAGCAGTACTTC. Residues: CASSDGTSGGYEQYF.